This TCR beta chain was identified in a study of sequential checkpoint blockade in melanoma. This clone was observed once. Treatment given: randomized to nivolumab then ipilimumab (arm A) or the reverse (arm B). The CDR3 spans 13 residues. CDR1 and CDR2 from the germline V gene are GTSNPN and SVGIG (reference sequence). Between the trimmed V and J ends, which lost 1 base and 0 bases, there was a span of 5 bases. The protocol was immunoSEQ multiplex PCR, while the TCRdb copy is restricted to in-frame clones and leaves out a portion. Of 30,000 to 35,000 clones in the sample, less than 85% were seen once.

V usage is TRBV30 and J usage is TRBJ2-3; tentatively, D is TRBD1 (5 bases). This receptor was obtained from a human donor with melanoma. Sequenced here: CD8+ T cells sorted from blood (inferred from file names), sampled from a patient given nivolumab and ipilimumab in sequence. The CDR3 sequence: CAWSGQSTDTQYF. CDR3 DNA sequence: TGTGCCTGGAGTGGACAGAGCACAGATACGCAGTATTTT.